This TCR beta chain comes out of a study of follicular helper T cells after annual influenza vaccination. Overall study findings and caveats: Yearly vaccinations repeatedly recalled conserved clonotypes in ICOS+CD38+ cTfh. Day 7 ICOS+CD38+ clones were most often found later in ICOS-CD38- cTfh cells.

As for this clone: Its antigen is unknown.

Time point: 2015-2016 season, 7 days after influenza vaccination. ICOS+CD38+ and ICOS-CD38- fractions were sorted from non-naive CD4+CXCR5+PD-1+ cells. Sequencing of TCRB used Survey level resolution. Libraries were prepared by immunoSEQ multiplex PCR; TCRdb keeps only in-frame clonotypes and omits some of them. This sample carries approximately 860 clones, more than 60% of them seen once, and the ten largest clones take almost 6%. Trimming cost V 2 bases and J 1 base, with 14 bases left between them. Germline loops: CDR1 SGHTA, CDR2 FQGNSA. There are 16 residues in the CDR3. This receptor was obtained from an adult who received the influenza vaccine. The chain joins TRBV7-2 to TRBJ2-5; possible D gene TRBD1, 6 bases. The sample was CXCR5+ CD38+ circulating T follicular helper cells from blood, taken 7 days after influenza vaccination. Subset of the sample: circulating Tfh, non-naive CD4+CXCR5+PD-1+ (ICOS+CD38+ or ICOS-CD38-). The DNA for the CDR3 is TGTGCCAGCAGCTTAAACAGGGTCAGTTCCCAAGAGACCCAGTACTTC. Encoded protein: CASSLNRVSSQETQYF.